The sequence of this T cell receptor (beta chain) was determined in a study of glioma-infiltrating T cells. The CDR3 totals 13 residues. General study findings and limits: Non-neoplastic patients had below-expected tissue-blood divergence, while all gliomas exceeded expectation. CDR3 overlap between tissue and blood was very small.

A word on this clonotype: Its antigen is unidentified.

Using RNA template, CDR3s of TCR alpha and beta were amplified with iRepertoire arm-PCR. For one-step reverse transcription and amplification, 100-400 ng of tissue mRNA or PBMC total RNA was used. TCRdb re-analysed the multiplex PCR reads in MiXCR, keeping a single row per CDR3 protein. The repertoire includes around 93,000 distinct CDR3 sequences, roughly 40% of them detected once, and 35% to 40% sits in the top ten. The source of this sequence is a human donor with low-grade glioma or glioblastoma, undergoing nonglioma brain surgery, or in good health (not recorded which). The source material was glioma tissue, nonneoplastic brain tissue, or PBMCs (not recorded which). This chain joins TRBV12-3 or TRBV12-4 and TRBJ2-3; D ambiguous. CDR3 DNA sequence: TGTGGCGGCAGTTTAGGTACCGGGGATACGCAGTATTTT. It encodes CGGSLGTGDTQYF.